This is a list of T cell receptor beta chains from one sample in a study of blood T cell repertoires in COVID-19. Sequencing was performed with immunoSEQ multiplex PCR; in TCRdb, only in-frame clones are kept and a portion is missing. The table lists 140,000 or so clones, over 70% of them singletons. Material: peripheral blood. These receptors originate from a woman between 55 and 75 years old with acute or convalescent COVID-19. CDR3s include the opening cysteine and the closing phenylalanine or tryptophan. Fields, in order: CDR3 length, V gene, clone size, D gene, J gene, CDR3 protein, CDR3 DNA. D genes are given only for firm matches. Clone size is shown for a subset of rows, as once, few, many or a class of expanded clone.

14	TRBV28	-	TRBD2	TRBJ2-7	CASNRGTSGYEQYF	TGTGCCAGCAATAGAGGGACTAGCGGTTACGAGCAGTACTTC
15	TRBV30	-	TRBD1	TRBJ2-7	CAWSPGTAPSYEQYF	TGTGCCTGGAGTCCCGGGACAGCCCCCTCCTACGAGCAGTACTTC
13	TRBV5-4	-	-	TRBJ1-5	CASSSGVLQPQHF	TGTGCCAGCAGTAGCGGAGTATTGCAGCCCCAGCATTTT
15	TRBV21-1	-	-	TRBJ2-3	CASSKGGQVEDTQYF	TGTGCCAGCAGCAAGGGGGGGCAGGTTGAAGATACGCAGTATTTT
15	TRBV5-1	once	-	TRBJ2-7	CASSYRTLVPAKQYF	TGCGCCAGCAGCTACCGGACTCTTGTCCCCGCAAAGCAGTACTTC
15	TRBV19	-	-	TRBJ2-2	CASKTGQSNTGELFF	TGTGCCAGCAAGACGGGACAATCGAACACCGGGGAGCTGTTTTTT
15	TRBV15	-	TRBD1	TRBJ1-4	CATRVLGQGNEKLFF	TGTGCCACCAGGGTGCTGGGACAGGGAAATGAAAAACTGTTTTTT
15	TRBV5-1	-	-	TRBJ2-1	CASSQGGGLLNEQFF	TGCGCCAGCAGCCAAGGCGGTGGACTACTCAATGAGCAGTTCTTC
17	TRBV28	-	-	TRBJ2-7	CASHPSLLQGLTYEQYF	TGTGCCAGCCACCCCTCTCTTCTTCAGGGGCTCACCTACGAGCAGTACTTC
17	TRBV9	-	-	TRBJ2-1	CASSSGGTAEEYNEQFF	TGTGCCAGCAGCTCAGGCGGGACAGCGGAAGAATACAATGAGCAGTTCTTC
14	TRBV30	once	TRBD2	TRBJ2-1	CAWSVGAGVVEQFF	TGTGCCTGGAGTGTAGGGGCGGGAGTCGTTGAGCAGTTCTTC
16	TRBV9	-	TRBD2	TRBJ2-3	CASSVDSETSGDTQYF	TGTGCCAGCAGCGTAGATTCTGAGACTAGCGGGGATACGCAGTATTTT
13	TRBV3-1/TRBV3-2	-	-	TRBJ2-7	CASSPGPLYEQYF	TGTGCCAGCAGCCCAGGTCCCCTCTACGAGCAGTACTTC
14	TRBV9	-	TRBD2	TRBJ2-7	CASSVGGRGREQYF	TGTGCCAGCAGCGTAGGCGGGAGAGGGCGCGAGCAGTACTTC
16	TRBV18	-	-	TRBJ2-6	CASSPPGGVGSNVLTF	TGTGCCAGCTCACCACCGGGCGGGGTGGGGTCCAACGTCCTGACTTTC
11	TRBV24-1	few	-	TRBJ2-3	CATAGLDTQYF	TGTGCCACGGCGGGGTTGGATACGCAGTATTTT
13	TRBV29-1	-	-	TRBJ2-3	CSVGEGEADTQYF	TGCAGCGTTGGTGAGGGAGAGGCAGATACGCAGTATTTT
16	TRBV9	few	TRBD2	TRBJ2-1	CASSVEGLAGVREQFF	TGTGCCAGCAGCGTAGAGGGACTAGCGGGAGTTCGGGAGCAGTTCTTC
15	TRBV6-5	once	-	TRBJ1-1	CASSRSLSVGGEAFF	TGTGCCAGCAGTCGGAGCCTGAGTGTAGGAGGTGAAGCTTTCTTT
13	TRBV20-1	few	-	TRBJ1-2	CSASSTVRHGYTF	TGCAGTGCTAGTTCCACAGTTAGACATGGCTACACCTTC
17	TRBV27	-	TRBD1	TRBJ2-1	CASSLGQGTPQGNEQFF	TGTGCCAGCAGTTTGGGACAGGGGACTCCCCAAGGCAATGAGCAGTTCTTC
15	TRBV9	few	TRBD1	TRBJ2-3	CASSVYGTGTDTQYF	TGTGCCAGCAGCGTTTACGGGACAGGCACAGATACGCAGTATTTT
18	TRBV7-9	-	-	TRBJ2-3	CASSNPFGTGQGRGWQYF	TGTGCCAGCAGCAACCCCTTCGGTACAGGGCAAGGTCGCGGCTGGCAGTATTTT
14	TRBV7-9	-	TRBD1	TRBJ1-1	CASSLAHRGRRAFF	TGTGCCAGCAGCTTGGCTCACAGGGGCCGTCGAGCTTTCTTT
12	TRBV28	-	-	TRBJ2-7	CASSLRAYEQYF	TGTGCCAGCAGTTTGCGGGCCTACGAGCAGTACTTC
13	TRBV12-3/TRBV12-4	-	-	TRBJ1-2	CASSLGVPYGYTF	TGTGCCAGCAGTTTAGGCGTACCCTATGGCTACACCTTC
16	TRBV11-2	-	TRBD2	TRBJ2-7	CASSLLAGTTPWEQYF	TGTGCCAGCAGCTTATTAGCCGGGACTACACCCTGGGAGCAGTACTTC
16	TRBV28	-	-	TRBJ2-5	CASSLLSPGGAKTQYF	TGTGCCAGCAGCCTATTATCCCCTGGCGGGGCAAAGACCCAGTACTTC
15	TRBV28	-	TRBD1	TRBJ1-5	CASSRRTGLNQPQHF	TGTGCCAGCAGTAGACGGACAGGGCTCAATCAGCCCCAGCATTTT
19	TRBV5-4	-	TRBD2	TRBJ2-1	CASSLKREGTSGRDNEQFF	TGTGCCAGCAGCTTAAAAAGGGAGGGGACTAGCGGGAGGGACAATGAGCAGTTCTTC
15	TRBV5-8	-	-	TRBJ1-2	CASSLAQGASYGYTF	TGTGCCAGCAGCTTGGCCCAAGGGGCGAGCTATGGCTACACCTTC
14	TRBV5-1	-	TRBD2	TRBJ2-1	CASSGREGPGEQFF	TGCGCCAGCAGTGGGCGGGAGGGCCCGGGTGAGCAGTTCTTC
11	TRBV20-1	-	TRBD2	TRBJ2-7	CGLAGLYEQYF	TGCGGACTAGCGGGACTCTACGAGCAGTACTTC
14	TRBV29-1	-	TRBD2	TRBJ2-3	CSVVLAGELDTQYF	TGCAGCGTGGTACTAGCGGGAGAATTAGATACGCAGTATTTT
15	TRBV7-9	-	TRBD1	TRBJ1-2	CASSPGTGWNYGYTF	TGTGCCAGCAGCCCAGGGACAGGGTGGAACTATGGCTACACCTTC
13	TRBV29-1	few	-	TRBJ2-3	CSMTRLSTDTQYF	TGCAGCATGACTAGGCTCAGCACAGATACGCAGTATTTT
16	TRBV28	few	TRBD2	TRBJ2-2	CASRPTSGRLTGELFF	TGTGCCAGCAGACCGACTAGCGGGAGATTAACCGGGGAGCTGTTTTTT
12	TRBV12-3/TRBV12-4	-	-	TRBJ2-1	CASSPEGNEQFF	TGTGCCAGCAGTCCCGAGGGCAATGAGCAGTTCTTC
15	TRBV28	-	TRBD2	TRBJ2-7	CASSPTTSGKDEQYF	TGTGCCAGCAGTCCAACGACTAGCGGGAAGGACGAGCAGTACTTC
13	TRBV28	few	TRBD1	TRBJ1-2	CAIDPTGGSGYTF	TGTGCCATCGATCCGACAGGGGGGTCTGGCTACACCTTC
12	TRBV10-2	-	-	TRBJ2-1	CASSYVLAGQFF	TGCGCCAGCAGCTACGTCCTAGCAGGGCAGTTCTTC
15	TRBV11-2	once	-	TRBJ1-2	CASSLVPGLNYGYTF	TGTGCCAGCAGCTTAGTTCCAGGTTTAAACTATGGCTACACCTTC
13	TRBV5-1	-	-	TRBJ2-5	CASSLIAGQTQYF	TGCGCCAGCAGCTTGATTGCGGGCCAGACCCAGTACTTC
15	TRBV19	-	-	TRBJ1-3	CASSNTVAAGNTIYF	TGTGCCAGTAGTAATACGGTGGCGGCTGGAAACACCATATATTTT
15	TRBV27	-	-	TRBJ1-5	CASSDGQYSNQPQHF	TGTGCCAGCAGTGACGGACAGTATAGCAATCAGCCCCAGCATTTT
13	TRBV6-5	-	-	TRBJ2-3	CASSYFPGLPQYF	TGTGCCAGCAGTTACTTTCCGGGACTCCCGCAGTATTTT
17	TRBV27	-	TRBD1	TRBJ2-7	CASSLGGPDRASYEQYF	TGTGCCAGCAGTTTAGGGGGGCCGGACAGGGCGTCCTACGAGCAGTACTTC
11	TRBV19	few	-	TRBJ2-1	CASNPPPEQFF	TGTGCCAGTAATCCCCCTCCTGAGCAGTTCTTC
15	TRBV5-1	-	-	TRBJ1-5	CASSSGDHSNQPQHF	TGCGCCAGCAGCTCAGGGGACCATAGCAATCAGCCCCAGCATTTT
17	TRBV2	-	-	TRBJ2-5	CASSTVDSRVGQETQYF	TGTGCCAGCTCCACTGTGGACAGTAGGGTAGGGCAAGAGACCCAGTACTTC
16	TRBV5-4	-	-	TRBJ2-2	CASSLGTGGHTGELFF	TGTGCCAGCAGCCTGGGGACCGGCGGGCACACCGGGGAGCTGTTTTTT
15	TRBV27	-	-	TRBJ2-1	CASRKGGEYRNEQFF	TGTGCCTCCCGAAAGGGGGGGGAGTACCGTAATGAGCAGTTCTTC
15	TRBV5-1	-	-	TRBJ1-2	CASSLAGTASYGYTF	TGCGCCAGCAGCTTGGCCGGTACCGCTTCCTATGGCTACACCTTC
13	TRBV30	-	-	TRBJ2-1	CAWSGGAGNEQFF	TGTGCCTGGAGCGGCGGGGCCGGCAATGAGCAGTTCTTC
12	TRBV24-1	-	-	TRBJ1-5	CATSRGNQPQHF	TGTGCCACCAGTAGGGGGAATCAGCCCCAGCATTTT